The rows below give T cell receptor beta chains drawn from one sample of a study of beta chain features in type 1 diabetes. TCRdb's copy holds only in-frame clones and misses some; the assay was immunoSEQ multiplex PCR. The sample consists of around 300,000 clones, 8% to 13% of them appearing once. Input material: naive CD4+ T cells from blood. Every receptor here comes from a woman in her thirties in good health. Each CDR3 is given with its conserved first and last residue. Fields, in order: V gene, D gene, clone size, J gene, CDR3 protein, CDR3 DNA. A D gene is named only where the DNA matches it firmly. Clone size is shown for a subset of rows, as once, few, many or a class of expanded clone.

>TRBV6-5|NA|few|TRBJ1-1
CASSYSGAMNTEAFF
TGTGCCAGCAGTTACTCGGGAGCCATGAACACTGAAGCTTTCTTT
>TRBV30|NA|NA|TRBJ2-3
CAWSEPDTQYF
TGTGCCTGGAGTGAGCCCGATACGCAGTATTTT
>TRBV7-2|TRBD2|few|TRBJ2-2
CASSLVYSGGTGELFF
TGTGCCAGCAGCTTAGTGTATTCGGGGGGGACCGGGGAGCTGTTTTTT
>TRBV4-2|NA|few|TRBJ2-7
CASSQEVRGRDEQYF
TGTGCCAGCAGCCAAGAAGTCAGGGGCAGGGACGAGCAGTACTTC
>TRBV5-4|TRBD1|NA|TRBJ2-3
CASSSGTGTSTDTQYF
TGTGCCAGCAGCTCCGGGACAGGGACTAGCACAGATACGCAGTATTTT
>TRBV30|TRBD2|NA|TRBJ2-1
CAWSIGLAVYNEQFF
TGTGCCTGGAGTATAGGACTAGCGGTATACAATGAGCAGTTCTTC
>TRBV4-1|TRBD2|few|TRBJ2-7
CASSQAPGGTGLAGAYEQYF
TGCGCCAGCAGCCAAGCGCCGGGGGGCACCGGACTAGCGGGTGCCTACGAGCAGTACTTC
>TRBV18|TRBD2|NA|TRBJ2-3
CASSPTASGTRTDTQYF
TGTGCCAGCTCACCAACGGCTAGCGGTACACGCACAGATACGCAGTATTTT
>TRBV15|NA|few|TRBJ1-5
CATSSQPYSNQPQHF
TGTGCCACCAGCAGCCAACCCTATAGCAATCAGCCCCAGCATTTT
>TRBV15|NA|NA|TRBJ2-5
CATSPGLALETQYF
TGTGCCACCTCCCCAGGGCTAGCGTTAGAGACCCAGTACTTC
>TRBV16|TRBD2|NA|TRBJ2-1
CASSQLAGAYNEQFF
TGTGCCAGCAGCCAATTAGCGGGAGCTTACAATGAGCAGTTCTTC
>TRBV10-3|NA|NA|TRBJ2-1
CAISDPGEQFF
TGTGCCATCAGTGACCCCGGTGAGCAGTTCTTC
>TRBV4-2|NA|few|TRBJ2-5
CASSQDYGVLQETQYF
TGTGCCAGCAGCCAAGATTACGGAGTCCTACAAGAGACCCAGTACTTC
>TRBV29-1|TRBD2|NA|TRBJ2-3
CSVDTGLAGQDTQYF
TGCAGCGTGGACACGGGACTAGCGGGGCAAGATACGCAGTATTTT
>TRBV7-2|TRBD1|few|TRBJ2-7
CASSLAGQGDSITYEQYF
TGTGCCAGCAGCTTAGCAGGACAGGGGGACTCAATAACCTACGAGCAGTACTTC
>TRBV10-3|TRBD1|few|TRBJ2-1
CAISEWTGNTYNEQFF
TGTGCCATCAGTGAGTGGACAGGCAACACCTACAATGAGCAGTTCTTC
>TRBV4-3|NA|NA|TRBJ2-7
CASSQVWGDSYEQYF
TGCGCCAGCAGCCAAGTTTGGGGAGACTCCTACGAGCAGTACTTC
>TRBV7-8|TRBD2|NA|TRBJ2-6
CASRPVAGTSSGANVLTF
TGTGCCAGCAGACCCGTCGCCGGGACTAGCTCTGGGGCCAACGTCCTGACTTTC
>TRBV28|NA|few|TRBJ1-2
CASSLSRGYTF
TGTGCCAGCAGTTTATCGAGGGGCTACACCTTC
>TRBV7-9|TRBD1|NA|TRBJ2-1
CASSDRGHTYNEQFF
TGTGCCAGCAGCGACAGGGGACATACCTACAATGAGCAGTTCTTC
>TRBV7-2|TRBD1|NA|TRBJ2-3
CASSQGQGVGTQYF
TGTGCCAGCAGCCAGGGACAGGGAGTAGGTACGCAGTATTTT